This is a list of T cell receptor beta chains from one sample in a study of OX40 agonist ivuxolimab in advanced cancers. The assay was immunoSEQ multiplex PCR, and TCRdb's table has in-frame clones only and misses some. Seen here are 75,000 to 100,000 clones, approximately 84% observed once, and the top ten hold approximately 2.6%. This specimen was CD4+ or CD8+ T cells sorted from blood, taken in a trial of the OX40 agonist ivuxolimab. The origin of the receptors is an adult with an advanced solid tumor such as melanoma, head and neck, liver or kidney cancer. Each CDR3 is given with its conserved first and last residue. The D gene is left open where the match is weak. Clone size appears in some rows only: once, few, many, or a class for an expanded clone.

clone_size j_call v_call d_call cdr3_aa cdr3_nt
. TRBJ1-1 TRBV6-5 . CASSYQDEAFF TGTGCCAGCAGTTACCAGGATGAAGCTTTCTTT
. TRBJ1-2 TRBV28 . CASSITYYGYTF TGTGCCAGCAGTATCACATACTATGGCTACACCTTC
. TRBJ2-1 TRBV7-8 . CASSPKTGLSYNEQFF TGTGCCAGCAGCCCGAAGACAGGTCTATCCTACAATGAGCAGTTCTTC
few TRBJ1-5 TRBV5-1 TRBD1 CASSPGQGNQPQHF TGCGCCAGCAGCCCCGGACAGGGCAATCAGCCCCAGCATTTT
. TRBJ2-7 TRBV9 TRBD2 CASSAGRGGPPYEQYF TGTGCCAGCAGCGCCGGACGGGGGGGCCCTCCCTACGAGCAGTACTTC
. TRBJ1-4 TRBV5-1 TRBD1 CASSFGQGAEKLFF TGCGCCAGCAGCTTCGGACAGGGTGCTGAAAAACTGTTTTTT
. TRBJ1-3 TRBV19 . CASSIEAVTSGNTIYF TGTGCCAGTAGTATCGAGGCGGTGACCTCTGGAAACACCATATATTTT
. TRBJ2-5 TRBV5-1 . CASSSSGTPGETQYF TGCGCCAGCAGCTCCTCCGGGACTCCGGGAGAGACCCAGTACTTC
. TRBJ2-1 TRBV7-2 TRBD2 CASSLRREGYNEQFF TGTGCCAGCAGCTTACGAAGGGAGGGGTACAATGAGCAGTTCTTC
. TRBJ1-3 TRBV19 . CASSEILSGNTIYF TGTGCCAGTAGCGAAATACTCTCTGGAAACACCATATATTTT
once TRBJ1-1 TRBV28 . CASLTPLGGVEAFF TGTGCCAGCCTTACCCCTCTGGGGGGTGTTGAAGCTTTCTTT
once TRBJ1-4 TRBV4-1 TRBD1 CASSLVRDRAEKLFF TGCGCCAGCAGCCTTGTCCGGGACAGGGCTGAAAAACTGTTTTTT
once TRBJ2-1 TRBV6-1 . CASARSISSYNEQFF TGTGCCAGCGCGAGGTCTATTAGCTCCTACAATGAGCAGTTCTTC
. TRBJ2-1 TRBV28 . CASSLSWGDEQFF TGTGCCAGCAGTTTATCGTGGGGCGATGAGCAGTTCTTC
. TRBJ1-2 TRBV19 . CASSMDSGQPSGYTF TGTGCCAGTAGTATGGATTCGGGGCAACCGTCCGGCTACACCTTC
. TRBJ1-5 TRBV7-2 . CASSLVTGASNQPQHF TGTGCCAGCAGCTTAGTAACTGGGGCTAGCAATCAGCCCCAGCATTTT
. TRBJ2-3 TRBV9 . CASSPGGWTDTQYF TGTGCCAGCAGCCCTGGGGGTTGGACAGATACGCAGTATTTT
. TRBJ1-2 TRBV30 . CASVSGAYGYTF TGTGCCTCGGTAAGCGGGGCTTATGGCTACACCTTC
. TRBJ2-5 TRBV27 TRBD2 CASSPTRKTSGFETQYF TGTGCCAGCAGTCCAACCCGTAAGACTAGCGGGTTTGAGACCCAGTACTTC
. TRBJ2-1 TRBV27 . CASSLFPGYSYNEQFF TGTGCCAGCAGTTTATTTCCAGGCTACTCCTACAATGAGCAGTTCTTC
once TRBJ1-5 TRBV6-5 TRBD1 CASSRQGALSQPQHF TGTGCCAGCAGTAGACAGGGGGCGTTGAGTCAGCCCCAGCATTTT
. TRBJ2-5 TRBV2 TRBD2 CASSEAGLAGLGETQYF TGTGCCAGCAGTGAAGCTGGCCTAGCGGGGTTGGGGGAGACCCAGTACTTC
once TRBJ1-5 TRBV5-1 . CASSLTAGNQPQHF TGCGCCAGCAGCCTTACCGCCGGGAATCAGCCCCAGCATTTT
. TRBJ1-6 TRBV30 TRBD1 CAWAGQGINSPLHF TGTGCCTGGGCGGGACAGGGGATTAATTCACCCCTCCACTTT
. TRBJ1-2 TRBV6-5 . CASSYRLDRAYGYTF TGTGCCAGCAGTTACCGCCTGGACAGAGCCTATGGCTACACCTTC
. TRBJ1-5 TRBV7-2 . CASSLDTGYSNQPQHF TGTGCCAGCAGCTTAGATACAGGGTATAGCAATCAGCCCCAGCATTTT
. TRBJ2-3 TRBV9 TRBD2 CASSVNPSGVDTQYF TGTGCCAGCAGCGTAAATCCCAGCGGGGTAGATACGCAGTATTTT
. TRBJ1-6 TRBV28 . CASSLWVTRRVSPLHF TGTGCCAGCAGTTTATGGGTTACCAGACGGGTTTCACCCCTCCACTTT
. TRBJ1-1 TRBV7-2 . CASSRGFPGAFF TGTGCCAGCAGCCGGGGCTTCCCGGGGGCTTTCTTT
. TRBJ1-6 TRBV5-1 . CASSRGDNSPLHF TGCGCCAGCAGCCGCGGGGATAATTCACCCCTCCACTTT
. TRBJ1-3 TRBV28 . CASSPEYVGNTIYF TGTGCCAGCAGTCCGGAATATGTTGGAAACACCATATATTTT
. TRBJ2-2 TRBV19 TRBD1 CASSHRGLGTGELFF TGTGCCAGTAGCCACAGGGGGCTGGGCACCGGGGAGCTGTTTTTT
. TRBJ2-4 TRBV19 TRBD1 CASTPGQLAKNIQYF TGTGCCAGTACGCCGGGACAGTTAGCCAAAAACATTCAGTACTTC
. TRBJ2-3 TRBV7-9 TRBD2 CASSISGATDTQYF TGTGCCAGCAGCATTAGCGGGGCAACAGATACGCAGTATTTT
. TRBJ1-4 TRBV16 TRBD1 CASSHPGTGDEKLFF TGTGCCAGCAGCCACCCTGGGACAGGGGATGAAAAACTGTTTTTT
. TRBJ2-3 TRBV10-1 TRBD2 CASSEGSGGRTDTQYF TGCGCCAGCAGTGAGGGGAGCGGGGGCCGCACAGATACGCAGTATTTT
. TRBJ1-4 TRBV5-1 . CASSPGSNEKLFF TGCGCCAGCAGCCCGGGGTCTAATGAAAAACTGTTTTTT
. TRBJ1-2 TRBV11-2 . CASSPDRNYGYTF TGTGCCAGCAGCCCCGACAGGAACTATGGCTACACCTTC
. TRBJ1-4 TRBV5-1 . CASSRDAGREKLFF TGCGCCAGCAGCCGGGACGCTGGACGGGAAAAACTGTTTTTT
few TRBJ2-3 TRBV2 TRBD2 CASAPRGDTDTQYF TGTGCCAGCGCCCCCCGGGGGGACACAGATACGCAGTATTTT
. TRBJ2-1 TRBV2 . CASSPAGPRDEQFF TGTGCCAGCAGTCCCGCGGGACCTCGGGATGAGCAGTTCTTC
. TRBJ1-1 TRBV7-9 TRBD1 CASSKGGQGATTEAFF TGTGCCAGCAGCAAGGGGGGACAGGGGGCCACCACTGAAGCTTTCTTT
. TRBJ2-7 TRBV5-4 . CASSLQGSYEQYF TGTGCCAGCAGCCTCCAGGGCTCCTACGAGCAGTACTTC
few TRBJ1-5 TRBV7-8 . CASSPSGGQIGNQPQHF TGTGCCAGCAGCCCCAGCGGGGGGCAGATAGGGAATCAGCCCCAGCATTTT
few TRBJ2-3 TRBV19 . CASTSDGDTQYF TGTGCCAGTACCTCAGACGGGGATACGCAGTATTTT
. TRBJ2-3 TRBV28 TRBD2 CASGGLSGGGADTQYF TGTGCCAGCGGGGGTCTTAGCGGGGGTGGTGCGGATACGCAGTATTTT
. TRBJ2-5 TRBV12-5 . CASALRGGLQETQYF TGTGCTAGTGCCCTGAGGGGGGGACTCCAAGAGACCCAGTACTTC
once TRBJ1-1 TRBV6-1 . CASSAQGYTEAFF TGTGCCAGCAGTGCACAGGGATACACTGAAGCTTTCTTT
. TRBJ2-3 TRBV4-2 . CASSQEERGGTDTQYF TGTGCCAGCAGCCAAGAAGAACGAGGGGGCACAGATACGCAGTATTTT
. TRBJ2-2 TRBV21-1 . CASSKALEGGCTGELFF TGTGCCAGCAGCAAAGCGCTTGAAGGGGGTTGCACCGGGGAGCTGTTTTTT
. TRBJ1-1 TRBV7-9 TRBD1 CASSLAGQTNTEAFF TGTGCCAGCAGCTTAGCGGGACAGACGAACACTGAAGCTTTCTTT
. TRBJ2-7 TRBV18 TRBD1 CASSPGTDYEQYF TGTGCCAGCTCACCGGGGACAGACTACGAGCAGTACTTC
once TRBJ2-2 TRBV5-6 . CASSLISYTGELFF TGTGCCAGCAGCTTGATATCGTACACCGGGGAGCTGTTTTTT
. TRBJ2-5 TRBV30 TRBD2 CAWSFGDSGGQETQYF TGTGCCTGGAGTTTTGGTGATAGCGGGGGTCAAGAGACCCAGTACTTC
. TRBJ2-3 TRBV25-1 TRBD2 CASSEFKRRGADTQYF TGTGCCAGCAGTGAATTCAAGAGGCGGGGGGCAGATACGCAGTATTTT